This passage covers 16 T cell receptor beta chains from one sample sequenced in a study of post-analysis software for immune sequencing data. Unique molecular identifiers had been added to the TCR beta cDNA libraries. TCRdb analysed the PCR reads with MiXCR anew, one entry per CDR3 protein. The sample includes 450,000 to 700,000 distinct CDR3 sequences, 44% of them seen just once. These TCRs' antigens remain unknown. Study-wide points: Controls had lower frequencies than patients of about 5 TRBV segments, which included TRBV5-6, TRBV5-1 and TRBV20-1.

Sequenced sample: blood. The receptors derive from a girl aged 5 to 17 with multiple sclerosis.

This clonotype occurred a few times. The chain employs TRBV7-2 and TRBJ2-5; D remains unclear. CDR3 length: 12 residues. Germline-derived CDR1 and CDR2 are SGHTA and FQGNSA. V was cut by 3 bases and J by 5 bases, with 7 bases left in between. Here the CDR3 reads CASSFQRETQYF. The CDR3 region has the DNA TGTGCCAGCAGCTTCCAGAGGGAGACCCAGTACTTC.

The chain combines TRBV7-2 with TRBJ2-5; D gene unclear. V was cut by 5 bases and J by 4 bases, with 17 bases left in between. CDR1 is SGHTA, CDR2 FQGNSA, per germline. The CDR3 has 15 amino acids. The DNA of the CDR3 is TGTGCCAGCAGCCCAGGCCCGTCGCGCGGAGAGACCCAGTACTTC. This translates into CASSPGPSRGETQYF. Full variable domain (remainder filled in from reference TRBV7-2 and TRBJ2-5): GAGVSQSPSNKVTEKGKDVELRCDPISGHTALYWYRQSLGQGLEFLIYFQGNSAPDKSGLPSDRFSAERTGGSVSTLTIQRTQQEDSAVYLCASSPGPSRGETQYFGPGTRLLVL.

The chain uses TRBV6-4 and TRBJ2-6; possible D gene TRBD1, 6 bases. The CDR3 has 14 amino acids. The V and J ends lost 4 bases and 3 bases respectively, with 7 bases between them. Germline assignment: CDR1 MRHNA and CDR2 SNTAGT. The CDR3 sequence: CASSGRGGANVLTF. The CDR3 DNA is TGTGCCAGCAGTGGCAGGGGTGGGGCCAACGTCCTGACTTTC.

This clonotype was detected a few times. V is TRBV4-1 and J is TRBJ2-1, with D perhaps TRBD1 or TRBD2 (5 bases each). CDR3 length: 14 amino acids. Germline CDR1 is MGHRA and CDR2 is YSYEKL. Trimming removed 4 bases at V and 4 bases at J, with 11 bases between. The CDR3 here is CASSLRDGYNEQFF. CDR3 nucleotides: TGCGCCAGCAGCCTTAGGGACGGATACAATGAGCAGTTCTTC.

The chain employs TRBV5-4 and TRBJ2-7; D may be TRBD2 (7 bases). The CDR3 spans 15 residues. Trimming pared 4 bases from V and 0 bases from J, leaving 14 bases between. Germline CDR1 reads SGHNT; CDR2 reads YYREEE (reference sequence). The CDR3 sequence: CASSGGALPSYEQYF. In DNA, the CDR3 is TGTGCCAGCAGCGGGGGGGCTTTACCCTCCTACGAGCAGTACTTC.

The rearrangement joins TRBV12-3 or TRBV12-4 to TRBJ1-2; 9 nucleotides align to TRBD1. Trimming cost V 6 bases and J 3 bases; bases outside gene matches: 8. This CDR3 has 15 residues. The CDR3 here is CASRGGTGYDYGYTF. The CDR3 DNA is TGTGCCAGCAGGGGTGGGACAGGGTACGACTATGGCTACACCTTC.

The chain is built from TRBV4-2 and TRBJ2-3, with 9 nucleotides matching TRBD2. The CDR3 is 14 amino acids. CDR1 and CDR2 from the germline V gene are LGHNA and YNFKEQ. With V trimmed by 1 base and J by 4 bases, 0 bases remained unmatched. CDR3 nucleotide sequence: TGTGCCAGCAGCCAAGGCGGGGGGGCAGATACGCAGTATTTT. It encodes CASSQGGGADTQYF.

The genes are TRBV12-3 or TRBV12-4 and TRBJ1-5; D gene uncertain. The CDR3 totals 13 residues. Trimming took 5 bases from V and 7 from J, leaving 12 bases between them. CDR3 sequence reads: CASSTSDNQPQHF. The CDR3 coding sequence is TGTGCCAGCAGTACTAGCGACAACCAGCCCCAGCATTTT.

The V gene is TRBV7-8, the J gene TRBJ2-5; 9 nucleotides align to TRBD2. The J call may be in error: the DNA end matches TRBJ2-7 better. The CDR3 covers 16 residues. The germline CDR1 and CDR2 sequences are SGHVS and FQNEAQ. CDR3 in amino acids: CASSPQRAGGRYEQYF. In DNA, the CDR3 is TGTGCCAGCAGCCCCCAACGGGCGGGAGGGCGGTACGAGCAGTACTTC.

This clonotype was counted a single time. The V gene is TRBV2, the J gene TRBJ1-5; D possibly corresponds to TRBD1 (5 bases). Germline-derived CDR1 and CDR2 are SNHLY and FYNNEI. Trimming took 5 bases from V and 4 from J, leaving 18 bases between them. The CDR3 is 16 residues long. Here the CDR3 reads CASSLPGPSLNQPQHF. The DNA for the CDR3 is TGTGCCAGCAGTCTCCCGGGACCCTCGCTTAATCAGCCCCAGCATTTT.

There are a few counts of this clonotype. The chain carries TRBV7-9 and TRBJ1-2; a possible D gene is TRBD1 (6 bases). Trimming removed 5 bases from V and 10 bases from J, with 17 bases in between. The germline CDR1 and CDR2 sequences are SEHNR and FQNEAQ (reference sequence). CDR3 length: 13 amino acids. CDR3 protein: CASSRDTASDYTF. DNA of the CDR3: TGTGCCAGCAGCCGGGACACAGCTTCCGACTACACCTTC.

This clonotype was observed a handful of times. The CDR3 spells CASSPLPGDGYTF. The CDR3 DNA reads as TGTGCCAGCAGCCCCCTCCCAGGGGACGGCTACACCTTC. The chain joins TRBV7-6 to TRBJ1-2, with D maybe TRBD1 (6 bases). The CDR3 is 13 residues long. V lost 5 bases, J lost 8 bases, and 15 bases lay in between. Per the germline V gene, CDR1 is SGHVS and CDR2 is FNYEAQ.

For the CDR3, the DNA is TGTGCCATCAGTGGCGAGGGGATGAACACTGAAGCTTTCTTT. This encodes CAISGEGMNTEAFF. The chain couples TRBV10-3 to TRBJ1-1, with a tentative D call TRBD1 (5 bases). V was clipped by 4 bases and J by 0 bases, with 9 bases between them. Germline V CDR1 and CDR2: ENHRY, SYGVKD. This CDR3 comprises 14 residues.

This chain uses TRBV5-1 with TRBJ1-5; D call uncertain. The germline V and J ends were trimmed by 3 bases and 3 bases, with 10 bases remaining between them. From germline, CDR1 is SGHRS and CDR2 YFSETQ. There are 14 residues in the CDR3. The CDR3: CASSSGRPNQPQHF. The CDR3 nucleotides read TGCGCCAGCAGCTCAGGCAGGCCCAATCAGCCCCAGCATTTT.

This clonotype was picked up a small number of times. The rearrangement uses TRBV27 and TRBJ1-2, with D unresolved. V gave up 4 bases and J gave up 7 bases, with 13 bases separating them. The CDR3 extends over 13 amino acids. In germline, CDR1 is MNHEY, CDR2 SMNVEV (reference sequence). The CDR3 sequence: CASSSGPSSGYTF. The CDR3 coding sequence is TGTGCCAGCAGTTCCGGACCGAGTTCTGGCTACACCTTC.

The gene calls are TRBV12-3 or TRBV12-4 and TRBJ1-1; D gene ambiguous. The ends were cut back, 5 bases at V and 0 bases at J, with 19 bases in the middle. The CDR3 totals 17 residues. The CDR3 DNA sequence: TGTGCCAGCAGTCCATACATCATTACCTTTATGAACACTGAAGCTTTCTTT. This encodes CASSPYIITFMNTEAFF.